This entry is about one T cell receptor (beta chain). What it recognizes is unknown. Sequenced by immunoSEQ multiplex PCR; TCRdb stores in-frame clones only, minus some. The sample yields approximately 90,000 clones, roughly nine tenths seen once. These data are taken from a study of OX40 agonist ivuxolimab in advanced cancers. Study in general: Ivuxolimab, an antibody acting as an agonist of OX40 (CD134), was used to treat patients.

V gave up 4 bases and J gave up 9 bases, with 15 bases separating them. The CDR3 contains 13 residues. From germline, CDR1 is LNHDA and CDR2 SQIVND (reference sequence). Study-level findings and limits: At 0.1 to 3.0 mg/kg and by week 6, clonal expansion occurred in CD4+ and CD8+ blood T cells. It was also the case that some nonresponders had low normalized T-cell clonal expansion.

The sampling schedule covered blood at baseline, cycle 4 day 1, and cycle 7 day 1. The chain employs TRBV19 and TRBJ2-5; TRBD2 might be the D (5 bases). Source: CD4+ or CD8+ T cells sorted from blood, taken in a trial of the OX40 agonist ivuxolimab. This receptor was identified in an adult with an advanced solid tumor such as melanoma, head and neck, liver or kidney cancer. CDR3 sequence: CASSTSRDQPQYF. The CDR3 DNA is TGTGCCAGTAGTACTAGCCGCGACCAGCCCCAGTACTTC.